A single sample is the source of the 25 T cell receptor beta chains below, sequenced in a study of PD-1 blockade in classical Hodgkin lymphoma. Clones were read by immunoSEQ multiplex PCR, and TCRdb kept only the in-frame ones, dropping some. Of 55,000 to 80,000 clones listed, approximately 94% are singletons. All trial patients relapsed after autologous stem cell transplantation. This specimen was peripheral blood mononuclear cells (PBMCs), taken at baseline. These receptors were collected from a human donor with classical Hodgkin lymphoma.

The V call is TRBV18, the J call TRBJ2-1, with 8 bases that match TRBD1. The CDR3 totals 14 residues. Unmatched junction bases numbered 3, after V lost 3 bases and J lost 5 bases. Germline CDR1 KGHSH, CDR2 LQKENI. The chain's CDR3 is CASSPDRANNEQFF. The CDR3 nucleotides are TGTGCCAGCTCACCGGACAGGGCAAACAATGAGCAGTTCTTC. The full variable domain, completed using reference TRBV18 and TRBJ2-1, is NAGVMQNPRHLVRRRGQEARLRCSPMKGHSHVYWYRQLPEEGLKFMVYLQKENIIDESGMPKERFSAEFPKEGPSILRIQQVVRGDSAAYFCASSPDRANNEQFFGPGTRLTVL.

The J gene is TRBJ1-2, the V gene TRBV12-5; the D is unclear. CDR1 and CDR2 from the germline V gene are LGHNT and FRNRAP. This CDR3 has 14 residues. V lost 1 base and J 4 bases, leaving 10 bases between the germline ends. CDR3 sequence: CASGLDGSTYGYTF. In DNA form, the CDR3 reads TGTGCTAGTGGTTTGGATGGCAGTACCTATGGCTACACCTTC. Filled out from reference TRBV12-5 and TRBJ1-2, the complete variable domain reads DARVTQTPRHKVTEMGQEVTMRCQPILGHNTVFWYRQTMMQGLELLAYFRNRAPLDDSGMPKDRFSAEMPDATLATLKIQPSEPRDSAVYFCASGLDGSTYGYTFGSGTRLTVV.

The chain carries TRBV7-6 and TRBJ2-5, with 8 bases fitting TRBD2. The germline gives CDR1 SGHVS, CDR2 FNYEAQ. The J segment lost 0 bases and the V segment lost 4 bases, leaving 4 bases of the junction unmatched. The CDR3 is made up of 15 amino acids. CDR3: CASSSGRGDQETQYF. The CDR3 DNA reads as TGTGCCAGCAGCTCCGGGCGGGGGGACCAAGAGACCCAGTACTTC.

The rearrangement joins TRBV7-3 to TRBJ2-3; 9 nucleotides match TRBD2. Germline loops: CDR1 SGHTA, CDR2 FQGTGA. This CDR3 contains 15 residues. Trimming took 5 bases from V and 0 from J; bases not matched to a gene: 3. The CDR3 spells CASSPTSGSTDTQYF. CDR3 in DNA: TGTGCCAGCAGCCCGACTAGCGGTAGCACAGATACGCAGTATTTT.

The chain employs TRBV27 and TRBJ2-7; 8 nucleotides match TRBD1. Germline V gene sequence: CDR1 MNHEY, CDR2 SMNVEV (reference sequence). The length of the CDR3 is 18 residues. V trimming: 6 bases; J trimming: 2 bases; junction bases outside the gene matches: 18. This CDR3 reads CASSPFWTGPRSAYEQYF. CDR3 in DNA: TGTGCCAGCAGCCCCTTTTGGACAGGGCCTCGAAGTGCCTACGAGCAGTACTTC.

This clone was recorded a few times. As DNA, the CDR3 is TGTGCCAGCAGTACAGGGGGCGCAGGAGAGACCCAGTACTTC. Its protein product is CASSTGGAGETQYF. The gene calls are TRBV6-1 and TRBJ2-5; 9 nucleotides align to TRBD1. Germline values: CDR1 MNHNS, CDR2 SASEGT. V trimming: 5 bases; J trimming: 4 bases; junction bases outside the gene matches: 5. This CDR3 is built from 14 residues.

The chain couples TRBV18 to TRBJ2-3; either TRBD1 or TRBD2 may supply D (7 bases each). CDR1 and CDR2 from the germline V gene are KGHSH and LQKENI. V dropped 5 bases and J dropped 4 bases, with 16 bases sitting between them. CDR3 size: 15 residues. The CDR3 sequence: CASSARQGGADTQYF. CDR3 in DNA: TGTGCCAGCTCAGCCAGACAGGGAGGGGCAGATACGCAGTATTTT.

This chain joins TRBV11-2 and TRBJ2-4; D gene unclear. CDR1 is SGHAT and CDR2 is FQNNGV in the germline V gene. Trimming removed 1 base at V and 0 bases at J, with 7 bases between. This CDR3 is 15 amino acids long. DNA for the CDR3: TGTGCCAGCAGCTTAGGGAGAGGAGCCAAAAACATTCAGTACTTC. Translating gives CASSLGRGAKNIQYF.

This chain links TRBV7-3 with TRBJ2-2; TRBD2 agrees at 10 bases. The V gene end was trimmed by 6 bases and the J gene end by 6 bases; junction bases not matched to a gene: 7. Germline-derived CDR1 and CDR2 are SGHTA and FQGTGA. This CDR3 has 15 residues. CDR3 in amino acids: CASSLTSGVAGELFF. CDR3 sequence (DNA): TGTGCCAGCAGTCTTACTAGCGGGGTGGCCGGGGAGCTGTTTTTT.

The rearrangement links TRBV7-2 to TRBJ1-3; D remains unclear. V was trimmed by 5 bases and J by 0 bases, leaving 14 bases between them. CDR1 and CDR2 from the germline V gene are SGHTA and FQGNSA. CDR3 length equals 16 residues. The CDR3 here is CASSRSGLNSGNTIYF. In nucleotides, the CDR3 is TGTGCCAGCAGCCGATCGGGTCTCAACTCTGGAAACACCATATATTTT.

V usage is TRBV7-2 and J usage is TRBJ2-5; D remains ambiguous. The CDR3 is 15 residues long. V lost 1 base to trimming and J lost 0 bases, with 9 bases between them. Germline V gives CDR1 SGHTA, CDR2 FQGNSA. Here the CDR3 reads CASSLVAAYQETQYF. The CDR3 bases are TGTGCCAGCAGCTTAGTTGCCGCGTACCAAGAGACCCAGTACTTC.

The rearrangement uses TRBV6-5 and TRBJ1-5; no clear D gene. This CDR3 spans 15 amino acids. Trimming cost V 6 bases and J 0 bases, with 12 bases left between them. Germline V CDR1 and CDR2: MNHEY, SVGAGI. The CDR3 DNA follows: TGTGCCAGCAGCCCACTTGGGAATAGCAATCAGCCCCAGCATTTT. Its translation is CASSPLGNSNQPQHF.

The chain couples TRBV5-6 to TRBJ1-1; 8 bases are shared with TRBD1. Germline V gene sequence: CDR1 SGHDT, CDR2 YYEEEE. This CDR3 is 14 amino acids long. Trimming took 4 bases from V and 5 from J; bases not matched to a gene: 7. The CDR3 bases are TGTGCCAGCAGCCACAGGGGGTTAACGACTGAAGCTTTCTTT. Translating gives CASSHRGLTTEAFF.

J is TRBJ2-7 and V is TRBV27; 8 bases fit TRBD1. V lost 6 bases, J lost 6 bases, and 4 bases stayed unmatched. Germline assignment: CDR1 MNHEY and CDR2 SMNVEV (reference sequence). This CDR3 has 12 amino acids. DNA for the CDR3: TGTGCCAGCAGAGACAGGGGTGGCGAGCAGTACTTC. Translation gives CASRDRGGEQYF.

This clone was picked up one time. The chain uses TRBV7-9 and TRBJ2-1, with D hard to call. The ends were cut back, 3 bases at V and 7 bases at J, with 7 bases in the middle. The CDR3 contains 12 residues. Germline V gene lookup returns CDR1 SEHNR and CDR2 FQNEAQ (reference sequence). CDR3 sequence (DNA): TGTGCCAGCAGCTTTTCTCGGAATGAGCAGTTCTTC. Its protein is CASSFSRNEQFF.

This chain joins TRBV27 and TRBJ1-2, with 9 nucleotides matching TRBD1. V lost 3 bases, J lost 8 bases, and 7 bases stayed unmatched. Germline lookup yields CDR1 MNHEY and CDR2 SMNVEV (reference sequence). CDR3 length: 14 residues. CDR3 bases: TGTGCCAGCAGTTTCGTGACAGGGGGTGGCGGCTACACCTTC. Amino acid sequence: CASSFVTGGGGYTF.

The CDR3, as DNA: TGCGCCAGCAGCTTGCCGGGACAGAGCTTTACCGGGGAGCTGTTTTTT. It yields the protein CASSLPGQSFTGELFF. V usage is TRBV5-1 and J usage is TRBJ2-2, with 7 bases aligning to TRBD1. The germline CDR1 and CDR2 sequences are SGHRS and YFSETQ. The CDR3 consists of 16 residues. With V trimmed by 1 base and J by 5 bases, 8 bases remained unmatched.

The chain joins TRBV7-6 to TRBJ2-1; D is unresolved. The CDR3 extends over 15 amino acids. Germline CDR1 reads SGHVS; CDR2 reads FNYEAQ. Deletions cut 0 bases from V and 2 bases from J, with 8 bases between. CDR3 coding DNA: TGTGCCAGCAGCTTAGCGCCGCCCACCTACAATGAGCAGTTCTTC. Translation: CASSLAPPTYNEQFF.

The CDR3 coding sequence is TGTGCCAGCAGCTTAGCGCTCGGGACAGGGTCTGGCACAGATACGCAGTATTTT. As protein: CASSLALGTGSGTDTQYF. The rearrangement links TRBV11-1 to TRBJ2-3, with 9 nucleotides matching TRBD1. In germline, CDR1 is SGHAT, CDR2 FQDESV (reference sequence). The CDR3 covers 18 residues. The junction had 8 bases not matched to a gene; V was cut back by 0 bases and J by 1 base.

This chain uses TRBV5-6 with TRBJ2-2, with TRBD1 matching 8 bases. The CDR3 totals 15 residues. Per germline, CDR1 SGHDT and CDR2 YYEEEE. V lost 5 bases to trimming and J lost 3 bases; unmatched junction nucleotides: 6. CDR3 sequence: CASSLMDRDTGELFF. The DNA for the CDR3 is TGTGCCAGCAGTCTGATGGACAGGGACACCGGGGAGCTGTTTTTT.

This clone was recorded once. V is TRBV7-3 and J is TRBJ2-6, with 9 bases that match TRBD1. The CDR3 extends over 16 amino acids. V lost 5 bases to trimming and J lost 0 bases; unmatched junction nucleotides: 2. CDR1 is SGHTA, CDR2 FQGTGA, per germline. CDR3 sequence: CASSGGQGSGANVLTF. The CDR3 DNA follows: TGTGCCAGCAGCGGGGGACAGGGCTCTGGGGCCAACGTCCTGACTTTC. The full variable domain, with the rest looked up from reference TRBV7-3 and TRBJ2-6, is GAGVSQTPSNKVTEKGKYVELRCDPISGHTALYWYRQSLGQGPEFLIYFQGTGAADDSGLPNDRFFAVRPEGSVSTLKIQRTERGDSAVYLCASSGGQGSGANVLTFGAGSRLTVL.

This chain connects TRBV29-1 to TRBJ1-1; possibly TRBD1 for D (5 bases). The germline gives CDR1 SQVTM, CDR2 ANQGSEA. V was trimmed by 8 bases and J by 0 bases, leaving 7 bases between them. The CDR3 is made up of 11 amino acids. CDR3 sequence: CSSGVNTEAFF. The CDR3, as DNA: TGCAGCTCGGGGGTGAACACTGAAGCTTTCTTT.

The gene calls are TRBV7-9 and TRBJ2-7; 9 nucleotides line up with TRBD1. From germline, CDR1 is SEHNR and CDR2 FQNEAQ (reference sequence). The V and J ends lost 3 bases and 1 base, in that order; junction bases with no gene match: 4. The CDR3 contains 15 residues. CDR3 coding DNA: TGTGCCAGCAGCTTCGCCGGGACAGGGTCCTACGAGCAGTACTTC. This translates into CASSFAGTGSYEQYF.

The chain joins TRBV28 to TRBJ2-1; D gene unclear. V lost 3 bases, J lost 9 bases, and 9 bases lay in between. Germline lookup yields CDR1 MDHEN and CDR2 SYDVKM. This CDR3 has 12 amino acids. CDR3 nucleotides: TGTGCCAGCAGTTTTAGGGCGGCTGAGCAGTTCTTC. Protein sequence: CASSFRAAEQFF.

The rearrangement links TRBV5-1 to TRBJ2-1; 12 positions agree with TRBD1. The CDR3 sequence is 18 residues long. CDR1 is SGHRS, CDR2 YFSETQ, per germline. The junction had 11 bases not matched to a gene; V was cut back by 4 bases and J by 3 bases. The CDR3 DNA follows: TGCGCCAGCAGCCCCGGGACAGGGGGCTCCGACATCTACAATGAGCAGTTCTTC. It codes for CASSPGTGGSDIYNEQFF.